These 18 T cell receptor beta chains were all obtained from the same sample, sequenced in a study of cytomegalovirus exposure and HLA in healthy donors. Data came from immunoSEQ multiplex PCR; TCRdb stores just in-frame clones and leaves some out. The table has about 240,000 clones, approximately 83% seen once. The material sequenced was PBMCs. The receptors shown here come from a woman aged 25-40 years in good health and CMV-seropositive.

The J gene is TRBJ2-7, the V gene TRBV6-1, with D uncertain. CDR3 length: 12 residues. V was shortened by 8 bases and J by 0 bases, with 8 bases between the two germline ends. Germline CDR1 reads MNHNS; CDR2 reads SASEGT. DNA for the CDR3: TGTGCCAGCCAGGCTCGCTCCTACGAGCAGTACTTC. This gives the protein CASQARSYEQYF.

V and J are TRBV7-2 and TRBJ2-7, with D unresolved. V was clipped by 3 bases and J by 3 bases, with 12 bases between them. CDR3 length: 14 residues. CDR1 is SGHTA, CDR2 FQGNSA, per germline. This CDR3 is CASSLLTGYYEQYF. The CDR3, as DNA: TGTGCCAGCAGCTTGCTGACTGGATACTACGAGCAGTACTTC.

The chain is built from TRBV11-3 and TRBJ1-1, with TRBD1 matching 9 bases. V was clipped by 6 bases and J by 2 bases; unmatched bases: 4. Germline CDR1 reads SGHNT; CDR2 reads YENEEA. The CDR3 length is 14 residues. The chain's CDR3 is CASRGTGKNTEAFF. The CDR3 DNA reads TGTGCCAGCAGGGGGACAGGGAAAAACACTGAAGCTTTCTTT.

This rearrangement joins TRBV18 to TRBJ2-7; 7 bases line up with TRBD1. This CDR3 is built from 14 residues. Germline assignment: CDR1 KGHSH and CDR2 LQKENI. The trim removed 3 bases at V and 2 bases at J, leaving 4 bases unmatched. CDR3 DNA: TGTGCCAGCTCACCGTCACAGGGGACCTACGAGCAGTACTTC. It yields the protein CASSPSQGTYEQYF.

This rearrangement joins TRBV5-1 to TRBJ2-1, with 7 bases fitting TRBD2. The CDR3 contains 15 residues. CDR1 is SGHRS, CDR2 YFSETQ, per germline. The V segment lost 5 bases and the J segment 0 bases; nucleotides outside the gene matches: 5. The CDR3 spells CASSPSGNSYNEQFF. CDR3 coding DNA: TGCGCCAGCAGTCCCAGCGGGAACTCCTACAATGAGCAGTTCTTC.

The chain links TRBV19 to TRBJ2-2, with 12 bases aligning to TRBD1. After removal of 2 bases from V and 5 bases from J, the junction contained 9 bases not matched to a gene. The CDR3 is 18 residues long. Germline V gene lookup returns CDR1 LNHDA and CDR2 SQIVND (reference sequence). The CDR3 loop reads CASSIPGQGAPGTGELFF. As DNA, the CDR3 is TGTGCCAGTAGTATACCGGGACAGGGGGCGCCGGGAACCGGGGAGCTGTTTTTT. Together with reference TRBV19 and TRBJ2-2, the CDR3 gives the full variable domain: DGGITQSPKYLFRKEGQNVTLSCEQNLNHDAMYWYRQDPGQGLRLIYYSQIVNDFQKGDIAEGYSVSREKKESFPLTVTSAQKNPTAFYLCASSIPGQGAPGTGELFFGEGSRLTVL.

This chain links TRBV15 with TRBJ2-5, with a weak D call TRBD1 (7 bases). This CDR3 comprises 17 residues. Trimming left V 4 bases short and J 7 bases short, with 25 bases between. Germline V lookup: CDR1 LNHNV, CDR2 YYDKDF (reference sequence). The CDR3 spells CATSTTSGGPRRGTQYF. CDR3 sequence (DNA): TGTGCCACCAGCACTACATCAGGGGGTCCCCGGAGGGGGACCCAGTACTTC.

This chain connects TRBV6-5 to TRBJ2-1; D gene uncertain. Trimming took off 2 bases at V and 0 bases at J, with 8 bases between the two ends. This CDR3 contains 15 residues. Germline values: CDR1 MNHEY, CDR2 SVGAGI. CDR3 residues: CASSYPGSSYNEQFF. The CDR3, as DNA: TGTGCCAGCAGTTACCCGGGTAGCTCCTACAATGAGCAGTTCTTC.

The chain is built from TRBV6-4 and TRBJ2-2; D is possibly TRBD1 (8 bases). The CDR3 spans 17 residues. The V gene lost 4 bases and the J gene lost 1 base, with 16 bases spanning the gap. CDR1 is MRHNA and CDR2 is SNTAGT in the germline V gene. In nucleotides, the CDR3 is TGTGCCAGCAGTGTAACGGGGGGACAGGTGAACACCGGGGAGCTGTTTTTT. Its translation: CASSVTGGQVNTGELFF.

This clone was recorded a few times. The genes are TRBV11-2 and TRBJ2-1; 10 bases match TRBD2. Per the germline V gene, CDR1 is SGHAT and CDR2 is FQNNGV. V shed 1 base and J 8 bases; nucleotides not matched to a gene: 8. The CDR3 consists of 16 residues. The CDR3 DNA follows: TGTGCCAGCAGCTTAGGCTCTAGCGGGAGCGCTTATGAGCAGTTCTTC. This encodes CASSLGSSGSAYEQFF.

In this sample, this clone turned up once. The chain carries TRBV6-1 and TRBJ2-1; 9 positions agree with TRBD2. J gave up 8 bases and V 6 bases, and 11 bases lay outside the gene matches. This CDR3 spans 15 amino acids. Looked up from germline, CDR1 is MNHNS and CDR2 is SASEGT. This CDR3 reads CASRSRSGRSDEQFF. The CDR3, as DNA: TGTGCCAGCAGATCAAGAAGCGGGAGGTCGGATGAGCAGTTCTTC.

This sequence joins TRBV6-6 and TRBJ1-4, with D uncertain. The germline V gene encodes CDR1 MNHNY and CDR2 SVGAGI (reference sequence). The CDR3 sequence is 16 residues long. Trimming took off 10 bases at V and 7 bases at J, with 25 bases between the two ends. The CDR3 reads CATTDTGALGCEKLFF. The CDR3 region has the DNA TGTGCCACTACTGACACCGGCGCACTTGGTTGTGAAAAACTGTTTTTT.

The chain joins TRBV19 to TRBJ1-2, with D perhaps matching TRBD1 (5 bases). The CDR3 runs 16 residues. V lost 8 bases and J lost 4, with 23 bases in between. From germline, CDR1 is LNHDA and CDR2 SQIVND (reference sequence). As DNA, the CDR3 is TGTGCCAGTTCACGAAGCCCTAGGGCCAGGGCCTATGGCTACACCTTC. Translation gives CASSRSPRARAYGYTF.

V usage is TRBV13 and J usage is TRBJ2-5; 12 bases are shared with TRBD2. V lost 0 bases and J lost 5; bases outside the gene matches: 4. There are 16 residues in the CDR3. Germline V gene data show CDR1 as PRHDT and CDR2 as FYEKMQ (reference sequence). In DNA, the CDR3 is TGTGCCAGCAGCTTAGGCACGGGACTAGCGGGTGAGACCCAGTACTTC. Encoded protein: CASSLGTGLAGETQYF. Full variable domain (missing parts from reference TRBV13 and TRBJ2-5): AAGVIQSPRHLIKEKRETATLKCYPIPRHDTVYWYQQGPGQDPQFLISFYEKMQSDKGSIPDRFSAQQFSDYHSELNMSSLELGDSALYFCASSLGTGLAGETQYFGPGTRLLVL.

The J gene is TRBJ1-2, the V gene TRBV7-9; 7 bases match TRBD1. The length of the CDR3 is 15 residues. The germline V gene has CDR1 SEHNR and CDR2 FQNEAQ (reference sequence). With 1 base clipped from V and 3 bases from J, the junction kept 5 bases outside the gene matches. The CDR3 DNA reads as TGTGCCAGCAGCTTAGTTGGAGGGGGCGACTATGGCTACACCTTC. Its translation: CASSLVGGGDYGYTF.

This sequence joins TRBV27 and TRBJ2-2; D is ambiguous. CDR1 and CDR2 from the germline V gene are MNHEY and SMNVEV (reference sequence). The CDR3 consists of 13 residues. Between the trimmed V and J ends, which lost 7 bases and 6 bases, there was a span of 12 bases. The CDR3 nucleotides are TGTGCCAGCACGCTTTTTTACTCCGGGGAGCTGTTTTTT. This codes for CASTLFYSGELFF.

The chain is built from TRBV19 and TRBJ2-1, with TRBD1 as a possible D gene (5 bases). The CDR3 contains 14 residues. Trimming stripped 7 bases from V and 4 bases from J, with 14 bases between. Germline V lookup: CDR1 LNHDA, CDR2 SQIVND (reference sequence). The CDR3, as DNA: TGTGCCAGTAAAGAGACAGACCTGTACAATGAGCAGTTCTTC. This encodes CASKETDLYNEQFF.

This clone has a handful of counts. As DNA, the CDR3 is TGTGCCAGCAGTCCCGGGCTTGGTGGGGGCGTAGACTATGGCTACACCTTC. Translation: CASSPGLGGGVDYGYTF. The chain is built from TRBV27 and TRBJ1-2; possible D gene TRBD1, 6 bases. The CDR3 has 17 residues. The ends were cut back, 5 bases at V and 3 bases at J, with 22 bases in the middle. Germline assignment: CDR1 MNHEY and CDR2 SMNVEV (reference sequence).